This entry features one T cell receptor (beta chain) sequence. Its target is not known. This sample stems from a study of T cells expressing NK-cell markers. About the research overall: Out of eight donors sequenced, seven tested HCMV-seropositive and the remaining one seronegative.

Findings of the study overall: Uncertainty persisted over the HCMV specificity of expanded NKG2C+ T cell clones.

TCRdb re-called the 5' RACE reads, yielding one record per CDR3 amino acid sequence without DNA. The sample table includes approximately 440,000 distinct CDR3 sequences. CDR1 and CDR2 from the germline V gene are MNHEY and SVGEGT. The CDR3 extends over 11 amino acids. The receptor's source is a woman aged 45-59 years in good health. Sequences were obtained from blood T cells: a sorted CD56 or NKG2C T cell subset, CD4+ or CD8+ T cells, or bulk PBMC T cells (not recorded which). V is TRBV6-2 or TRBV6-3 and J is TRBJ2-3. CDR3 region: CATSQTDTQYF.